This T cell receptor beta chain was retrieved from a study of blood T cell repertoires in COVID-19 (dated by TCRdb to between 2020 and 2021). About the study as a whole: Collaborator samples came from the United States, Italy and Spain and covered acute and convalescent phases of COVID-19. The prospective study material was composed of cDNA or gDNA derived from T cells, B-cell-depleted T cells, or PBMCs. The dataset comprised deeply sampled blood TCRbeta repertoires from subjects exposed to, actively infected with, or recovered from COVID-19. The repertoires were released in a freely available public database meant as a resource for research on the immune response to SARS-CoV-2. The samples were drawn from the first 160 participants of the ongoing ImmuneRACE study and from 1,254 subjects provided by 6 global collaborators. A de-identified subject ID, COVID-19 status, age in years and sex were almost always included in the sample metadata. HLA class I and class II types, where available, came from metadata supplied by the sample provider rather than from assay-based typing. The study at large found these results: The amount of clinical and demographic metadata varied by source and participant and was provided uncurated.

Reading the germline V gene (reference sequence) gives CDR1 MNHNY and CDR2 SVGAGI. Unmatched junction bases come to 7, with V trimmed by 5 bases and J by 2 bases. The CDR3 has 15 amino acids, counting the end cysteine and phenylalanine. CDR3 DNA only is kept here, 45 bases in frame from base 1. Regarding this clone: The specificity of this receptor is unknown. No base-level quality is on record; no much larger clone is a single base apart.

The immunoSEQ Assay, a bias-controlled multiplex PCR, was used to amplify TCRbeta CDR3 regions from genomic DNA. The paper's processing steps were these. Within the assay, amplification of reference gene primers was used to estimate how many nucleated cells each sample contained. Sequence reads were collapsed and filtered to measure the absolute abundance of every unique TCRbeta CDR3 rearrangement. For each sample, productive Simpson clonality was calculated as the square root of Simpson's diversity index over productive rearrangements. TCRdb holds this immuneACCESS table with in-frame rearrangements only. Some clones are missing; in checked studies, unresolved V genes explain under half, and the rest has no known cause. The V and J calls and clone size were taken over from that table, and D and trimming were inferred from the DNA. This sample gives approximately 300,000 clones in total; about 86% of them show up just once. About a sixth of the sample lies in the top ten.

One collaborating source in Seattle enrolled patients during active infection and followed them longitudinally through the course of disease. Each collaborating institution followed its own protocols to collect whole blood in K2EDTA tubes. For TCRbeta analysis, collaborator samples were shipped as frozen whole blood, as isolated PBMCs, or as DNA extracted from either sample type. The chain uses TRBV6-6 and TRBJ2-7; 9 middle bases align to TRBD1. The source of this sequence is a person aged 65 to 85 with COVID-19, enrolled during active disease. Sequences were obtained from peripheral blood. The CDR3: CASSDRDRAPYEQYF. The base sequence is TGTGCCAGCAGTGACCGGGACAGGGCCCCCTACGAGCAGTACTTC.